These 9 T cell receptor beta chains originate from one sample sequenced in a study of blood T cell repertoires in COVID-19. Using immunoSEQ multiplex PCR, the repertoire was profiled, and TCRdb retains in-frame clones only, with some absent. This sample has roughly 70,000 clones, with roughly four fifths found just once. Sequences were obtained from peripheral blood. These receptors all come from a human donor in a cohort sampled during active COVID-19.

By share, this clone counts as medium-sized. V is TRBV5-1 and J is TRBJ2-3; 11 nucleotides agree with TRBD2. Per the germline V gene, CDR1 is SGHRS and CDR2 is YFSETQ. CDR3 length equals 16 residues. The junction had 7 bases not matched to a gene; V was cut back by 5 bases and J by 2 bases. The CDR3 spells CASRYTSGGPTDTQYF. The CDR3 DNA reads TGCGCCAGCAGGTATACTAGCGGGGGACCCACAGATACGCAGTATTTT. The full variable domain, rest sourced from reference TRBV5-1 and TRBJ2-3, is KAGVTQTPRYLIKTRGQQVTLSCSPISGHRSVSWYQQTPGQGLQFLFEYFSETQRNKGNFPGRFSGRQFSNSRSEMNVSTLELGDSALYLCASRYTSGGPTDTQYFGPGTRLTVL.

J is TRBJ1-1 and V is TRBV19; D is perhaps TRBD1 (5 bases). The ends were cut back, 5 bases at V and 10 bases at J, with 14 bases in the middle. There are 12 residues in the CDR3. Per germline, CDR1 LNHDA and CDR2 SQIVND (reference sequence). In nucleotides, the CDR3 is TGTGCCAGTAGTCCCCGACCGGGGGGAGCTTTCTTT. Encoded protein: CASSPRPGGAFF.

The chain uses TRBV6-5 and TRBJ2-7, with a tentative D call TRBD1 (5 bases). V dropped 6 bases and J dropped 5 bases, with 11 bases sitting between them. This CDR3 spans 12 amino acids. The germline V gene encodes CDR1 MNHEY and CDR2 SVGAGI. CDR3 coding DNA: TGTGCCAGCAGGTCAGGGCCAGACGAGCAGTACTTC. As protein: CASRSGPDEQYF.

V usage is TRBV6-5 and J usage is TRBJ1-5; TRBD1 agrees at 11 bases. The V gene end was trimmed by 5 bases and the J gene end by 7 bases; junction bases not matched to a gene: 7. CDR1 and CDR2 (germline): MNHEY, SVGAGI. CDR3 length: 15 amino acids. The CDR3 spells CASSTGQGAGQPQHF. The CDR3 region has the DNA TGTGCCAGCAGTACAGGACAGGGGGCCGGGCAGCCCCAGCATTTT.

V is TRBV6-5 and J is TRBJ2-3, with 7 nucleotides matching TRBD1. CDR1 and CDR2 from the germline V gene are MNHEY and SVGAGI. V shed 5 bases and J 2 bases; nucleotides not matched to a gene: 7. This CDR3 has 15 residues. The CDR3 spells CASSLLTGNTDTQYF. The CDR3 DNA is TGTGCCAGCAGTCTCCTGACAGGGAACACAGATACGCAGTATTTT.

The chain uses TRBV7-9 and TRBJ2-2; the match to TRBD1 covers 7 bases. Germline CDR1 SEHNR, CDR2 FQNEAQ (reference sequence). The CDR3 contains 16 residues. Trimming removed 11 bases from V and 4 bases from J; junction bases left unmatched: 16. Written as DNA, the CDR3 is TGTGCCGCAGGGGGACCGAGACAGGCTGGCACCGGGGAGCTGTTTTTT. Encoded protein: CAAGGPRQAGTGELFF.

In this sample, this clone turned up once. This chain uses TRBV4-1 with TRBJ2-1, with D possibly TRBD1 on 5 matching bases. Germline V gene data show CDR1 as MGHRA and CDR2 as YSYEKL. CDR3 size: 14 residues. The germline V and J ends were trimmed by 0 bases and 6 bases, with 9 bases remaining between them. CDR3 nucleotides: TGCGCCAGCAGCCAAGAAGGGCAGGGCAATGAGCAGTTCTTC. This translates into CASSQEGQGNEQFF.

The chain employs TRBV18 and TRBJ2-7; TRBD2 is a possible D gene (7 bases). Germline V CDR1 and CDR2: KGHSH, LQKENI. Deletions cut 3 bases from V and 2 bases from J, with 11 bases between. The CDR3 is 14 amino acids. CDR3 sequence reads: CASSPGGGAYEQYF. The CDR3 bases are TGTGCCAGCTCACCGGGAGGGGGGGCCTACGAGCAGTACTTC. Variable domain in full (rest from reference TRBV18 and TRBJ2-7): NAGVMQNPRHLVRRRGQEARLRCSPMKGHSHVYWYRQLPEEGLKFMVYLQKENIIDESGMPKERFSAEFPKEGPSILRIQQVVRGDSAAYFCASSPGGGAYEQYFGPGTRLTVT.

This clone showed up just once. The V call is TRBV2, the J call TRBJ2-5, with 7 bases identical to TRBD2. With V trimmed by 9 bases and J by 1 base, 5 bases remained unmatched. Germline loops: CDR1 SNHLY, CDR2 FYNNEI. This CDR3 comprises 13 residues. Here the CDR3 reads CASAGGSQETQYF. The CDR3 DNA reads TGTGCCAGTGCCGGGGGGAGCCAAGAGACCCAGTACTTC. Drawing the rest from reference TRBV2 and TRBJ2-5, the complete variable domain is EPEVTQTPSHQVTQMGQEVILRCVPISNHLYFYWYRQILGQKVEFLVSFYNNEISEKSEIFDDQFSVERPDGSNFTLKIRSTKLEDSAMYFCASAGGSQETQYFGPGTRLLVL.